Each of the 26 T cell receptor beta chains below was sequenced from the same sample in a study of shared clonotypes between healthy human individuals. The repertoire was sequenced with immunoSEQ multiplex PCR; TCRdb's copy has only in-frame clones and lacks some. Here the sample spans about 600,000 clones, around 78% being singletons. Source material: PBMCs. These receptors all come from a woman between 35 and 50 years old in good health. Some clones in this sample may be carry-over from other donors' samples.

On this clone itself: The sample contains more than one DNA sequence encoding this CDR3. For the CDR3, the DNA is TGTGCCAGCAGTTTCGGGCTAGCGGGTTTGTACGAGCAGTACTTC. As protein: CASSFGLAGLYEQYF. The V gene is TRBV28, the J gene TRBJ2-7; the match to TRBD2 covers 8 bases. The V gene end was trimmed by 3 bases and the J gene end by 4 bases; junction bases not matched to a gene: 8. The CDR3 contains 15 residues. Germline loops: CDR1 MDHEN, CDR2 SYDVKM.

The chain recombines TRBV9 with TRBJ2-1; D is ambiguous. This CDR3 comprises 13 residues. Trimming removed 0 bases from V and 8 bases from J, with 9 bases in between. CDR1 is SGDLS, CDR2 YYNGEE, per germline. The CDR3 sequence: CASSVDEVDEQFF. As DNA, the CDR3 is TGTGCCAGCAGCGTAGACGAGGTGGATGAGCAGTTCTTC.

A remark on this clone: This sample also contains other DNA sequences that code for the same CDR3. The chain links TRBV4-1 to TRBJ2-5, with D maybe TRBD2 (6 bases). Matching the DNA end better, TRBJ2-7 makes the J call doubtful. CDR1 MGHRA and CDR2 YSYEKL come from the germline V gene. CDR3 length equals 19 residues. This CDR3 reads CASSQGSGLLTGANYEQYF. CDR3 nucleotides: TGCGCCAGCAGCCAAGGCTCGGGTCTCCTGACGGGAGCGAACTACGAGCAGTACTTC.

V gene TRBV18 combines with J gene TRBJ2-1; 7 bases are shared with TRBD2. The germline V gene has CDR1 KGHSH and CDR2 LQKENI. The J segment lost 5 bases and the V segment lost 0 bases, leaving 7 bases of the junction unmatched. The CDR3 is 16 amino acids. Here the CDR3 DNA reads TGTGCCAGCTCACCACCGGGGGGGGTCGGAGACAATGAGCAGTTCTTC. It specifies CASSPPGGVGDNEQFF.

The V and J genes are TRBV28 and TRBJ1-2; D remains ambiguous. Germline lookup yields CDR1 MDHEN and CDR2 SYDVKM. The germline V and J ends were trimmed by 1 base and 4 bases, with 4 bases remaining between them. The CDR3 loop spans 12 amino acids. The CDR3 DNA follows: TGTGCCAGCAGTTTATCCACCTATGGCTACACCTTC. This sequence encodes CASSLSTYGYTF.

The chain combines TRBV30 with TRBJ1-2, with 8 bases aligning to TRBD1. The CDR3 is made up of 13 amino acids. CDR1 and CDR2 from the germline V gene are GTSNPN and SVGIG (reference sequence). Trimming cost V 2 bases and J 6 bases; bases outside gene matches: 5. The CDR3 region is CAWSRGQVNGYTF. The DNA for the CDR3 is TGTGCCTGGAGTAGGGGACAGGTCAATGGCTACACCTTC.

V is TRBV7-9 and J is TRBJ2-5; D unresolved. V lost 1 base and J lost 0, with 9 bases in between. Looked up from germline, CDR1 is SEHNR and CDR2 is FQNEAQ (reference sequence). There are 15 residues in the CDR3. CDR3: CASSLGGGYQETQYF. The CDR3 DNA is TGTGCCAGCAGCTTAGGCGGCGGATACCAAGAGACCCAGTACTTC.

The chain is built from TRBV7-9 and TRBJ2-7, with 7 nucleotides matching TRBD1. Germline loops: CDR1 SEHNR, CDR2 FQNEAQ (reference sequence). This CDR3 comprises 15 residues. The V segment lost 4 bases and the J segment 2 bases; nucleotides outside the gene matches: 8. In nucleotides, the CDR3 is TGTGCCAGCAGCTACAGACAGGGCGTCGCCTACGAGCAGTACTTC. Its protein is CASSYRQGVAYEQYF.

The chain joins TRBV19 to TRBJ2-1; 7 nucleotides match TRBD1. The CDR3 consists of 13 residues. Germline V gene data show CDR1 as LNHDA and CDR2 as SQIVND (reference sequence). V gave up 7 bases and J gave up 9 bases; unmatched junction bases: 9. For the CDR3, the DNA is TGTGCCAGTACCCCAACAGGGGTGGGTGAGCAGTTCTTC. This sequence encodes CASTPTGVGEQFF.

The sample holds a few counts of this clone. This rearrangement joins TRBV29-1 to TRBJ2-2; TRBD1 aligns across 7 bases. CDR1 and CDR2 from the germline V gene are SQVTM and ANQGSEA. Germline trimming cut 7 bases from V and 1 base from J; bases unmatched to any gene: 6. The CDR3 loop spans 14 amino acids. CDR3 in amino acids: CSAYRDRNTGELFF. The CDR3 DNA reads TGCAGCGCTTACCGGGACAGGAACACCGGGGAGCTGTTTTTT.

The chain has TRBV11-2 and TRBJ2-1, with D hard to call. Deletions cut 1 base from V and 9 bases from J, with 10 bases between. The CDR3 length is 13 residues. In germline, CDR1 is SGHAT, CDR2 FQNNGV. CDR3 sequence reads: CASSLGWIGEQFF. CDR3 DNA sequence: TGTGCCAGCAGCTTAGGGTGGATAGGTGAGCAGTTCTTC.

The rearrangement links TRBV4-3 to TRBJ2-2, with D tentatively TRBD2 (6 bases). V gave up 0 bases and J gave up 6 bases, with 14 bases separating them. The length of the CDR3 is 16 residues. The germline gives CDR1 LGHNA, CDR2 YSLEER. The CDR3 DNA follows: TGCGCCAGCAGCCAAGATCGACTAGTAGGGGCCGGGGAGCTGTTTTTT. Translating gives CASSQDRLVGAGELFF.

Details on this clone: Other DNA sequences from this sample encode an identical CDR3 as well. The V and J genes are TRBV20-1 and TRBJ1-1; D not certain. Between the trimmed V and J ends, which lost 4 bases and 5 bases, there was a span of 8 bases. CDR3 length: 11 amino acids. CDR1 and CDR2 (germline): DFQATT, SNEGSKA (reference sequence). The CDR3 loop reads CSANGVTEAFF. CDR3 sequence (DNA): TGCAGTGCTAATGGGGTTACTGAAGCTTTCTTT.

This chain links TRBV5-4 with TRBJ2-2, with D possibly TRBD1 on 6 matching bases. CDR3 length: 16 residues. The germline V gene encodes CDR1 SGHNT and CDR2 YYREEE (reference sequence). Trimming took off 0 bases at V and 0 bases at J, with 9 bases between the two ends. The CDR3, as DNA: TGTGCCAGCAGCTTGGAAGGGGGATCGAACACCGGGGAGCTGTTTTTT. Amino acid sequence: CASSLEGGSNTGELFF.

The rearrangement joins TRBV5-6 to TRBJ1-2, with 7 bases identical to TRBD1. J lost 9 bases, V lost 4 bases, and 6 bases had no gene match. Germline V gives CDR1 SGHDT, CDR2 YYEEEE. The CDR3 runs 12 residues. In DNA, the CDR3 is TGTGCCAGCAGCGTCGGACAGGCTAGCTACACCTTC. It yields the protein CASSVGQASYTF.

A single count supports this clone. The chain is built from TRBV4-1 and TRBJ2-5; no clear D gene. V shed 1 base and J shed 2 bases, with 11 bases lying between them. CDR3 length equals 15 residues. Germline V gene lookup returns CDR1 MGHRA and CDR2 YSYEKL. CDR3 nucleotide sequence: TGCGCCAGCAGCCAAGGTGCGACGGATCAAGAGACCCAGTACTTC. As protein: CASSQGATDQETQYF.

This chain uses TRBV5-1 with TRBJ1-3, with D unclear. Germline assignment: CDR1 SGHRS and CDR2 YFSETQ. Trimming took off 6 bases at V and 0 bases at J, with 16 bases between the two ends. The CDR3 is 16 amino acids. CDR3: CASTVGIQSSGNTIYF. The CDR3 DNA reads TGCGCCAGCACCGTGGGAATCCAGAGCTCTGGAAACACCATATATTTT.

Worth noting for this clone: This specimen includes other DNA sequences encoding the same CDR3. The chain recombines TRBV9 with TRBJ2-3, with D unclear. Trimming cost V 0 bases and J 6 bases, with 11 bases left between them. Looked up from germline, CDR1 is SGDLS and CDR2 is YYNGEE. This CDR3 is 14 amino acids long. The CDR3 sequence is CASSVVGRGDTQYF. CDR3 in DNA: TGTGCCAGCAGCGTAGTCGGTCGAGGCGATACGCAGTATTTT.

This clone was observed many times. Different DNA sequences within this sample yield the same CDR3. The rearrangement joins TRBV7-6 to TRBJ2-4; 14 nucleotides agree with TRBD2. Germline CDR1 and CDR2: SGHVS and FNYEAQ. This CDR3 has 18 amino acids. The V segment lost 1 base and the J segment 0 bases; nucleotides outside the gene matches: 2. Written as DNA, the CDR3 is TGTGCCAGCAGCTTAGGGGGACTAGCGGGAGTAGCCAAAAACATTCAGTACTTC. It specifies CASSLGGLAGVAKNIQYF.

The V and J genes are TRBV5-1 and TRBJ1-4; maybe TRBD1 (5 bases). CDR1 and CDR2 (germline): SGHRS, YFSETQ. The CDR3 runs to 14 residues. Between the trimmed V and J ends, which lost 2 bases and 8 bases, there was a span of 13 bases. CDR3 region: CASSFFGDEEKLFF. The DNA of the CDR3 is TGCGCCAGCAGCTTTTTCGGGGACGAGGAAAAACTGTTTTTT.

This chain links TRBV5-4 with TRBJ1-1, with 8 bases lining up with TRBD1. The CDR3 is made up of 13 amino acids. The germline V gene encodes CDR1 SGHNT and CDR2 YYREEE (reference sequence). Trimming at V came to 2 bases and at J to 10 bases, leaving 7 bases not matched to a gene. This CDR3 is CASSFDRGRAAFF. DNA for the CDR3: TGTGCCAGCAGCTTTGACAGGGGTCGGGCAGCTTTCTTT.

Regarding this clone: Within the sample, other DNA sequences also encode this same CDR3. This chain links TRBV11-2 with TRBJ2-5; maybe TRBD2 (5 bases). Germline V gene data show CDR1 as SGHAT and CDR2 as FQNNGV. V lost 3 bases, J lost 2 bases, and 7 bases lay in between. CDR3 length equals 13 residues. The CDR3, as DNA: TGTGCCAGCAGCTTGGGAGTTCAAGAGACCCAGTACTTC. Its translation: CASSLGVQETQYF.

The chain is built from TRBV15 and TRBJ2-5; D is undetermined. The V gene's germline CDR1 is LNHNV and CDR2 YYDKDF (reference sequence). Trimming removed 8 bases from V and 11 bases from J, with 15 bases in between. The CDR3 is 11 amino acids. CDR3 region: CATQFGRVQYF. The CDR3 nucleotides read TGTGCCACCCAATTCGGACGGGTTCAGTACTTC.

This chain uses TRBV6-7 with TRBJ2-2, with D perhaps matching TRBD1 or TRBD2 (5 bases each). TRBV6-7 is classed as an ORF, of uncertain function. This CDR3 contains 14 residues. V was trimmed by 10 bases and J by 0 bases, leaving 12 bases between them. The CDR3 DNA reads TGTGCCACCGAGGGGAGATCGAACACCGGGGAGCTGTTTTTT. The encoded protein is CATEGRSNTGELFF.

The chain recombines TRBV29-1 with TRBJ2-7; TRBD2 is a possible D gene (6 bases). V lost 6 bases and J 9 bases, leaving 21 bases between the germline ends. The germline gives CDR1 SQVTM, CDR2 ANQGSEA. The CDR3 runs 13 residues. CDR3 nucleotides: TGCAGCGTGGGAGGCGGGTCTCGTACCGGGCAGTACTTC. The encoded protein is CSVGGGSRTGQYF.

The chain employs TRBV7-9 and TRBJ2-5; D not resolved. Trimming cost V 5 bases and J 1 base, with 8 bases left between them. There are 13 residues in the CDR3. CDR1 and CDR2 (germline): SEHNR, FQNEAQ (reference sequence). The CDR3 loop is CASSRDAQETQYF. The CDR3 DNA sequence: TGTGCCAGCAGCCGCGACGCCCAAGAGACCCAGTACTTC.